This entry lists 21 T cell receptor beta chains sequenced from one sample in a study of CD8+ T cells in alopecia areata. Treatment of the sample: oral pan-JAK inhibitor, 5-10 mg twice daily. The authors extracted RNA and reverse transcribed it into cDNA as the sequencing template. The assay was immunoSEQ multiplex PCR, and TCRdb's table has in-frame clones only and misses some. The table records 70,000 or so clones, 29% of them present only once. Source: CD8+ T cells sorted from blood, taken at week 4, from a patient treated with tofacitinib. The receptors derive from a human donor with alopecia areata.

The chain uses TRBV29-1 and TRBJ2-3; D unresolved. The CDR3 sequence is 10 residues long. V lost 5 bases, J lost 6 bases, and 6 bases lay in between. Germline-derived CDR1 and CDR2 are SQVTM and ANQGSEA. The CDR3 here is CSVWLDTQYF. In DNA form, the CDR3 reads TGCAGCGTTTGGCTCGATACGCAGTATTTT.

V is TRBV4-1 and J is TRBJ2-7, with D maybe TRBD1 (6 bases). V dropped 1 base and J dropped 2 bases, with 12 bases sitting between them. Germline CDR1 MGHRA, CDR2 YSYEKL. There are 15 residues in the CDR3. DNA of the CDR3: TGCGCCAGCAGCCAAGGGGGACACGCTACCTACGAGCAGTACTTC. Translating gives CASSQGGHATYEQYF.

This sequence joins TRBV5-4 and TRBJ1-1, with a possible D match to TRBD1 (5 bases). The CDR3 sequence is 12 residues long. Germline V gene data show CDR1 as SGHNT and CDR2 as YYREEE (reference sequence). Trimming pared 3 bases from V and 4 bases from J, leaving 7 bases between. The CDR3 nucleotides are TGTGCCAGCAGCTGGGGGGGCACTGAAGCTTTCTTT. It encodes CASSWGGTEAFF.

This sequence joins TRBV20-1 and TRBJ2-2, with D unresolved. Germline CDR1 DFQATT, CDR2 SNEGSKA (reference sequence). The V and J ends lost 3 bases and 6 bases respectively, with 5 bases between them. This CDR3 spans 11 amino acids. CDR3 coding DNA: TGCAGTGCTAGCATAGCCGGGGAGCTGTTTTTT. Protein sequence: CSASIAGELFF.

This clone occurred a few times. The V call is TRBV29-1, the J call TRBJ2-3, with D possibly matching TRBD1 (6 bases). CDR3 size: 13 residues. CDR1 is SQVTM and CDR2 is ANQGSEA in the germline V gene. The CDR3 sequence: CRIPGWGRDTQYF. The CDR3 DNA follows: TGCAGGATACCGGGGTGGGGGCGAGATACGCAGTATTTT.

The V and J genes are TRBV29-1 and TRBJ1-2; TRBD1 is a possible D gene (6 bases). V was shortened by 6 bases and J by 8 bases, with 19 bases between the two germline ends. This CDR3 is 13 amino acids long. Germline CDR1 SQVTM, CDR2 ANQGSEA. As DNA, the CDR3 is TGCAGCGTGGAGGGACACGAGTCGTCGGGCTACACCTTC. The encoded protein is CSVEGHESSGYTF. The complete variable domain, with remaining parts taken from reference TRBV29-1 and TRBJ1-2, reads SAVISQKPSRDICQRGTSLTIQCQVDSQVTMMFWYRQQPGQSLTLIATANQGSEATYESGFVIDKFPISRPNLTFSTLTVSNMSPEDSSIYLCSVEGHESSGYTFGSGTRLTVV.

The chain has TRBV7-8 and TRBJ1-1; D unclear. The CDR3 sequence is 13 residues long. Germline V gene data show CDR1 as SGHVS and CDR2 as FQNEAQ. Trimming pared 2 bases from V and 11 bases from J, leaving 15 bases between. The CDR3 coding sequence is TGTGCCAGCAGCTTATTTGGCGCCATTGAGGCTTTCTTT. It translates to CASSLFGAIEAFF.

This clone was observed a few times. The sample holds other DNA sequences that translate to the same CDR3. V and J are TRBV29-1 and TRBJ2-7; 9 nucleotides match TRBD1. From germline, CDR1 is SQVTM and CDR2 ANQGSEA. The V gene end was trimmed by 3 bases and the J gene end by 1 base; junction bases not matched to a gene: 1. This CDR3 contains 13 residues. The CDR3 loop is CSVETGGSYEQYF. CDR3 coding DNA: TGCAGCGTTGAGACAGGGGGGTCCTACGAGCAGTACTTC.

The gene calls are TRBV11-1 and TRBJ2-2, with unresolved D. The CDR3 is made up of 13 amino acids. From germline, CDR1 is SGHAT and CDR2 FQDESV (reference sequence). V was cut by 2 bases and J by 6 bases, with 7 bases left in between. The CDR3 DNA reads as TGTGCCAGCAGCTTATATCCTCCCGGGGAGCTGTTTTTT. Amino acid sequence: CASSLYPPGELFF.

This chain links TRBV11-2 with TRBJ2-3; a weak D match, TRBD2 (7 bases). CDR1 and CDR2 from the germline V gene are SGHAT and FQNNGV. V was shortened by 8 bases and J by 0 bases, with 15 bases between the two germline ends. The CDR3 contains 15 residues. CDR3 nucleotides: TGTGCCAGCGGGGTAGGGGGGGCAAGCACAGATACGCAGTATTTT. Encoded protein: CASGVGGASTDTQYF. The full variable domain, with the rest looked up from reference TRBV11-2 and TRBJ2-3, is EAGVAQSPRYKIIEKRQSVAFWCNPISGHATLYWYQQILGQGPKLLIQFQNNGVVDDSQLPKDRFSAERLKGVDSTLKIQPAKLEDSAVYLCASGVGGASTDTQYFGPGTRLTVL.

Details on this clone: A read error is the likely source, as a far larger clone sits one nucleotide away. The same CDR3 arises from other DNA sequences in this sample as well. This rearrangement joins TRBV13 to TRBJ2-1, with a weak D call TRBD2 (5 bases). The CDR3 runs to 13 residues. Germline lookup yields CDR1 PRHDT and CDR2 FYEKMQ (reference sequence). Trimming cost V 5 bases and J 6 bases, with 11 bases left between them. The CDR3 DNA follows: TGTGCCAGCAGCCAAGAGGGTTCCAATGAGCAGTTCTTC. Its protein product is CASSQEGSNEQFF.

The table lists this clone with many counts. The rearrangement joins TRBV28 to TRBJ2-5; TRBD2 matches at 12 bases. This CDR3 has 17 amino acids. The V segment lost 5 bases and the J segment 4 bases; nucleotides outside the gene matches: 11. Germline CDR1 is MDHEN and CDR2 is SYDVKM. CDR3 bases: TGTGCCAGCAGTCTTTGGACTAGCGGGACCTCCCCAGAGACCCAGTACTTC. It codes for CASSLWTSGTSPETQYF. Complete variable domain (other parts from reference TRBV28 and TRBJ2-5): DVKVTQSSRYLVKRTGEKVFLECVQDMDHENMFWYRQDPGLGLRLIYFSYDVKMKEKGDIPEGYSVSREKKERFSLILESASTNQTSMYLCASSLWTSGTSPETQYFGPGTRLLVL.

The chain has TRBV7-9 and TRBJ1-1; D call uncertain. The germline CDR1 and CDR2 sequences are SEHNR and FQNEAQ (reference sequence). Trimming took 3 bases from V and 2 from J, leaving 10 bases between them. This CDR3 is 14 amino acids long. As DNA, the CDR3 is TGTGCCAGCAGCTTGATCCCGCTCAACACTGAAGCTTTCTTT. Translating it yields CASSLIPLNTEAFF.

The chain has TRBV9 and TRBJ2-5; D is uncertain. Germline loops: CDR1 SGDLS, CDR2 YYNGEE. The CDR3 extends over 15 amino acids. With 0 bases removed from V and 2 bases from J, the gap between germline ends came to 11 bases. CDR3: CASSVDGYRQETQYF. The CDR3 nucleotides are TGTGCCAGCAGCGTAGATGGTTACAGACAAGAGACCCAGTACTTC.

The table lists this clone with a few counts. The chain has TRBV7-2 and TRBJ2-7; TRBD2 agrees at 10 bases. This CDR3 has 17 residues. J gave up 6 bases and V 6 bases, and 17 bases lay outside the gene matches. Germline V gene data show CDR1 as SGHTA and CDR2 as FQGNSA. The DNA of the CDR3 is TGTGCCAGCAGTCCCTTTCGGCGGGAAAGCGGGAGGGCCGAGCAGTACTTC. It encodes CASSPFRRESGRAEQYF.

The gene calls are TRBV7-9 and TRBJ2-5, with unresolved D. Germline CDR1 SEHNR, CDR2 FQNEAQ (reference sequence). The CDR3 sequence is 13 residues long. V shed 7 bases and J shed 1 base, with 10 bases lying between them. CDR3: CASTLVVQETQYF. CDR3 coding DNA: TGTGCCAGCACTCTGGTGGTCCAAGAGACCCAGTACTTC.

The chain couples TRBV30 to TRBJ2-2; D ambiguous. The CDR3 length is 17 residues. Germline V gene data show CDR1 as GTSNPN and CDR2 as SVGIG (reference sequence). The germline V and J ends were trimmed by 1 base and 3 bases, with 18 bases remaining between them. CDR3 bases: TGTGCCTGGAGTGGCTTTCTTGCGCTAATGGACACCGGGGAGCTGTTTTTT. Its protein is CAWSGFLALMDTGELFF.

The genes are TRBV29-1 and TRBJ2-1; D is ambiguous. V was cut by 4 bases and J by 7 bases, with 8 bases left in between. The CDR3 sequence is 11 residues long. CDR1 and CDR2 from the germline V gene are SQVTM and ANQGSEA. For the CDR3, the DNA is TGCAGCGTTGTACAGTCAAATGAGCAGTTCTTC. Its translation is CSVVQSNEQFF.

In its sample, this clone was seen a few times. The rearrangement joins TRBV6-4 to TRBJ2-1, with 7 bases fitting TRBD2. The V gene's germline CDR1 is MRHNA and CDR2 SNTAGT. CDR3 length: 14 residues. The trim removed 6 bases at V and 9 bases at J, leaving 11 bases unmatched. The CDR3 reads CASSRAGEEGEQFF. CDR3 DNA: TGTGCCAGCAGCCGGGCGGGAGAAGAAGGTGAGCAGTTCTTC.

The J gene is TRBJ1-1, the V gene TRBV4-1; D gene ambiguous. There are 15 residues in the CDR3. Germline assignment: CDR1 MGHRA and CDR2 YSYEKL. Trimming cost V 4 bases and J 1 base, with 13 bases left between them. In DNA, the CDR3 is TGCGCCAGCAGCCTCGCGGGCAGGCCGAACACTGAAGCTTTCTTT. It yields the protein CASSLAGRPNTEAFF.

This clone was recorded a few times. The V gene is TRBV30, the J gene TRBJ2-3; TRBD1 or TRBD2 may be the D gene (5 bases each). Germline V gene lookup returns CDR1 GTSNPN and CDR2 SVGIG (reference sequence). The length of the CDR3 is 14 residues. V was shortened by 0 bases and J by 2 bases, with 9 bases between the two germline ends. The CDR3 DNA reads as TGTGCCTGGAGTGTAGGGACCAACACAGATACGCAGTATTTT. It yields the protein CAWSVGTNTDTQYF.